The next 21 T cell receptor beta chains were all read from a single sample in a study of blood T cell repertoires in COVID-19. Sequencing was performed with immunoSEQ multiplex PCR; in TCRdb, only in-frame clones are kept and a portion is missing. The repertoire holds about 230,000 clones, with roughly 86% as singletons. Specimen: PBMCs or T cells enriched from blood (not recorded which). These receptors all stem from a young woman with acute COVID-19.

The rearrangement links TRBV9 to TRBJ2-5; 9 bases map to TRBD1. The CDR3 has 15 amino acids. CDR1 is SGDLS, CDR2 YYNGEE, per germline. Trimming took 3 bases from V and 7 from J; bases not matched to a gene: 10. The CDR3 spells CASSARARGQGTQYF. The CDR3 DNA sequence: TGTGCCAGCAGCGCGAGAGCTCGGGGACAGGGGACCCAGTACTTC.

This chain connects TRBV4-3 to TRBJ2-2; the match to TRBD2 covers 8 bases. The V segment lost 0 bases and the J segment 5 bases; nucleotides outside the gene matches: 8. CDR3 size: 17 residues. Germline V gene data show CDR1 as LGHNA and CDR2 as YSLEER. The CDR3 here is CASSQDSGGGRTGELFF. The CDR3 nucleotides are TGCGCCAGCAGCCAAGATAGTGGCGGGGGGCGGACCGGGGAGCTGTTTTTT.

The sample holds one count of this clone. The rearrangement links TRBV27 to TRBJ2-5, with 7 bases identical to TRBD2. The CDR3 runs to 18 residues. From germline, CDR1 is MNHEY and CDR2 SMNVEV (reference sequence). Trimming at V came to 6 bases and at J to 4 bases, leaving 20 bases not matched to a gene. The CDR3 region has the DNA TGTGCCAGCAGGTGTCCAGGGTGTTCCAAGCGGGGCCGAGAGACCCAGTACTTC. Translated, it gives CASRCPGCSKRGRETQYF.

The V gene is TRBV20-1, the J gene TRBJ2-3; no clear D gene. There are 10 residues in the CDR3. Germline V CDR1 and CDR2: DFQATT, SNEGSKA (reference sequence). The V end was cut by 2 bases, the J end by 8 bases, with 5 bases between. The CDR3 nucleotides read TGCAGTGCTAGAACTGGTACGCAGTATTTT. Amino acid sequence: CSARTGTQYF.

The chain uses TRBV18 and TRBJ2-3, with D possibly matching TRBD2 (6 bases). Trimming took 4 bases from V and 2 from J, leaving 13 bases between them. The CDR3 loop spans 15 amino acids. Germline V gives CDR1 KGHSH, CDR2 LQKENI. CDR3 nucleotide sequence: TGTGCCAGCTCACAAACGGGGGAATCCACAGATACGCAGTATTTT. It is translated as CASSQTGESTDTQYF.

CDR3 nucleotide sequence: TGCGCCAGCAGCCAAGGATCCGGGGTTCAAGAGACCCAGTACTTC. It encodes CASSQGSGVQETQYF. The chain is built from TRBV4-3 and TRBJ2-5; TRBD2 might be the D (5 bases). Trimming removed 1 base from V and 2 bases from J, with 11 bases in between. CDR3 size: 15 residues. Germline lookup yields CDR1 LGHNA and CDR2 YSLEER.

The chain recombines TRBV11-1 with TRBJ1-3, with 7 bases matching TRBD1. The CDR3 contains 14 residues. After removal of 3 bases from V and 4 bases from J, the junction contained 3 bases not matched to a gene. CDR1 and CDR2 (germline): SGHAT, FQDESV (reference sequence). CDR3 sequence: CASSFDRAGNTIYF. DNA of the CDR3: TGTGCCAGCAGCTTCGACAGGGCCGGAAACACCATATATTTT.

This clone appeared a single time. The chain recombines TRBV24-1 with TRBJ2-5, with 8 bases aligning to TRBD1. V shed 4 bases and J 2 bases; nucleotides not matched to a gene: 2. This CDR3 spans 14 amino acids. Germline V gives CDR1 KGHDR, CDR2 SFDVKD. In DNA form, the CDR3 reads TGTGCCACCAGTGAGGGACAGGCGCAAGAGACCCAGTACTTC. Its translation: CATSEGQAQETQYF.

This rearrangement joins TRBV25-1 to TRBJ2-5; 9 nucleotides align to TRBD2. Trimming cost V 8 bases and J 7 bases; bases outside gene matches: 14. Germline lookup yields CDR1 MGHDK and CDR2 SYGVNS. The CDR3 spans 15 residues. In nucleotides, the CDR3 is TGTGCCAGCGCACCCGTCGGGGGTAGCGGGGGGACCCAGTACTTC. Its protein is CASAPVGGSGGTQYF.

The chain is built from TRBV6-2 or TRBV6-3 and TRBJ1-1, with 8 bases lining up with TRBD1. This CDR3 is built from 17 residues. The germline CDR1 and CDR2 sequences are MNHEY and SVGEGT. Trimming at V came to 5 bases and at J to 3 bases, leaving 14 bases not matched to a gene. In nucleotides, the CDR3 is TGTGCCAGCAGTGGCGACGGGCAGGGGGCCAGTGACACTGAAGCTTTCTTT. Its translation is CASSGDGQGASDTEAFF.

The rearrangement links TRBV5-1 to TRBJ1-3, with 9 bases fitting TRBD1. V gave up 1 base and J gave up 3 bases; unmatched junction bases: 8. This CDR3 is 17 amino acids long. Per the germline V gene, CDR1 is SGHRS and CDR2 is YFSETQ. The CDR3 loop is CASSLIPPDRGGNTIYF. DNA for the CDR3: TGCGCCAGCAGCTTGATCCCCCCGGACAGGGGTGGAAACACCATATATTTT. The full variable domain, with the rest looked up from reference TRBV5-1 and TRBJ1-3, is KAGVTQTPRYLIKTRGQQVTLSCSPISGHRSVSWYQQTPGQGLQFLFEYFSETQRNKGNFPGRFSGRQFSNSRSEMNVSTLELGDSALYLCASSLIPPDRGGNTIYFGEGSWLTVV.

This clone turned up a few times. This rearrangement joins TRBV19 to TRBJ1-1; maybe TRBD1 (5 bases). Germline CDR1 LNHDA, CDR2 SQIVND (reference sequence). The CDR3 is 15 residues long. V was trimmed by 7 bases and J by 4 bases, leaving 19 bases between them. CDR3: CASISVGLGFTEAFF. For the CDR3, the DNA is TGTGCCAGTATATCGGTGGGACTAGGTTTCACTGAAGCTTTCTTT.

The rearrangement links TRBV24-1 to TRBJ2-2, with 9 nucleotides matching TRBD1. V gave up 4 bases and J gave up 0 bases; unmatched junction bases: 5. CDR1 and CDR2 (germline): KGHDR, SFDVKD. There are 17 residues in the CDR3. CDR3 in amino acids: CATSDPGQGTNTGELFF. CDR3 in DNA: TGTGCCACCAGTGACCCGGGACAGGGAACGAACACCGGGGAGCTGTTTTTT.

The gene calls are TRBV7-3 and TRBJ2-3; 8 bases are shared with TRBD1. With V trimmed by 3 bases and J by 2 bases, 4 bases remained unmatched. In germline, CDR1 is SGHTA, CDR2 FQGTGA. CDR3 length equals 15 residues. The CDR3: CASSLQGAFTDTQYF. The CDR3 nucleotides are TGTGCCAGCAGCTTGCAGGGGGCCTTCACAGATACGCAGTATTTT.

The chain employs TRBV5-4 and TRBJ1-1; D not resolved. The ends were cut back, 0 bases at V and 1 base at J, with 10 bases in the middle. The CDR3 spans 15 residues. In germline, CDR1 is SGHNT, CDR2 YYREEE (reference sequence). The DNA of the CDR3 is TGTGCCAGCAGCTTGGCGGGAGACAAGAACACTGAAGCTTTCTTT. Amino acid sequence: CASSLAGDKNTEAFF.

This clone showed up just once. The chain uses TRBV4-1 and TRBJ2-3, with D maybe TRBD2 (7 bases). The germline V gene encodes CDR1 MGHRA and CDR2 YSYEKL. The V end lost 1 base, the J end lost 2 bases, and 16 bases lay between the germline ends. The CDR3 has 17 amino acids. CDR3 coding DNA: TGCGCCAGCAGCCAAGGGGGACCGGGGGGCCTCACAGATACGCAGTATTTT. Protein: CASSQGGPGGLTDTQYF.

Concerning this clone itself: The germline gene is not matched at one end of the junction; a read error may be the cause. The chain recombines TRBV4-1 with TRBJ1-1; weak D call: TRBD1 (5 bases). The CDR3 extends over 17 amino acids. The germline CDR1 and CDR2 sequences are MGHRA and YSYEKL. CDR3 coding DNA: TGCGCCAGCAGCCCTTCCCCCCCGGGGGGGGTGCTCACTGAAGTTTTCTTT. Amino acids: CASSPSPPGGVLTEVFF.

The rearrangement links TRBV11-2 to TRBJ2-1; the D is unclear. The germline V gene has CDR1 SGHAT and CDR2 FQNNGV. The V end lost 1 base, the J end lost 4 bases, and 5 bases lay between the germline ends. CDR3 size: 13 residues. DNA of the CDR3: TGTGCCAGCAGCTTAGCCTTATACAATGAGCAGTTCTTC. It translates to CASSLALYNEQFF. The full variable domain, its missing parts supplied by reference TRBV11-2 and TRBJ2-1, is EAGVAQSPRYKIIEKRQSVAFWCNPISGHATLYWYQQILGQGPKLLIQFQNNGVVDDSQLPKDRFSAERLKGVDSTLKIQPAKLEDSAVYLCASSLALYNEQFFGPGTRLTVL.

This CDR3 is CASSLSQGIQHEQYF. In DNA form, the CDR3 reads TGTGCCAGCAGCCTGTCACAGGGGATTCAGCACGAGCAGTACTTC. This chain links TRBV11-1 with TRBJ2-7, with TRBD1 matching 7 bases. With V trimmed by 5 bases and J by 5 bases, 12 bases remained unmatched. CDR3 length equals 15 residues. Germline V gene data show CDR1 as SGHAT and CDR2 as FQDESV (reference sequence).

The chain combines TRBV27 with TRBJ2-3; TRBD2 matches at 9 bases. V gave up 6 bases and J gave up 9 bases; unmatched junction bases: 4. Per the germline V gene, CDR1 is MNHEY and CDR2 is SMNVEV (reference sequence). The CDR3 sequence is 12 residues long. DNA of the CDR3: TGTGCCAGCAGAGGGACTAGCATAACGCAGTATTTT. Amino acids: CASRGTSITQYF.

The gene calls are TRBV18 and TRBJ1-5; D perhaps matches TRBD1 (6 bases). The CDR3 consists of 17 residues. V was cut by 2 bases and J by 0 bases, with 14 bases left in between. Germline V lookup: CDR1 KGHSH, CDR2 LQKENI. CDR3 sequence: CASSPRGGADSNQPQHF. CDR3 nucleotides: TGTGCCAGCTCACCAAGGGGGGGGGCGGATAGCAATCAGCCCCAGCATTTT.